This T cell receptor beta chain was recorded in a study of T cell clonality in common variable immunodeficiency. Study findings and constraints: Fewer TCRbeta clones were shared among CVID subjects than controls. Repertoire-complication correlations in CVID were limited by patient heterogeneity. Authors noted CVID clonality's cause needs subpopulation repertoire sequencing.

Repertoires were generated with immunoSEQ multiplex PCR, while TCRdb's copy carries only in-frame clones and drops some. Listed for the sample are fewer than 65,000 clones, none seen a single time. This clone was detected ten times or more. Its antigen remains unidentified. The read falls 3 residues short of the CDR3 end, and the missing part is taken from the germline J gene. V shed 0 bases and J shed 0 bases, with 15 bases lying between them. The CDR3 has 18 residues. Germline values: CDR1 MGHRA, CDR2 YSYEKL. Sequenced: peripheral blood mononuclear cells. The chain joins TRBV4-1 to TRBJ1-5; D not resolved. The sequence derives from a person aged 18-69 years in good health. CDR3 residues: CASSQDKSTTYSNQPQHF. The sequenced part of the CDR3 DNA is TGCGCCAGCAGCCAAGATAAGTCTACCACTTATAGCAATCAGCCC.